This TCR beta chain is from a study of post-analysis software for immune sequencing data (dated by TCRdb to the mid-2010s). For context, the study as a whole: Disease courses on record covered relapsing-remitting, secondary progressive and progressive-relapsing multiple sclerosis, though some patients had no subtype annotation. A subset of samples was prepared in parallel using single-end sample barcoding, then pooled and co-amplified after Illumina adapter ligation. Patient repertoires were compared against about a dozen previously published healthy control repertoires from donors aged about 6 to 27 years.

Measured from the cysteine to the phenylalanine, the CDR3 is 14 residues long. Only the CDR3 DNA is retained, 42 bases long and in frame from the first base. Germline trimming: 4 bases from V, 0 bases from J; junction bases outside gene matches: 5. CDR1 and CDR2 are read off the germline V gene (reference sequence) as DFQATT and SNEGSKA. To demonstrate the VDJtools post-analysis software, the study profiled TCR beta repertoires from the peripheral blood of under 15 young patients with multiple sclerosis. Multiple sclerosis patients were children and adolescents aged 6 to 15 years. A word on this clonotype: Its antigen is unknown. The sample holds no much larger clone one base away, and base qualities are not on file.

General study outcomes and caveats: When samples were clustered directly using the F measure, samples prepared in the same batch co-clustered strongly, which prompted a batch-effect correction. Compared with controls, multiple sclerosis patients had significantly lower normalized Chao1 diversity, a finding suggesting substantial peripheral T-cell clonal expansion. Four to six TRBV segments, including TRBV5-6, TRBV5-1 and TRBV20-1, were significantly more frequent in patients than controls. The multiple sclerosis patient group was slightly younger than the control group.

Receptor amplification or capture employed PCR. The listed sequencing device is Illumina HiSeq 2500. To reduce PCR and sequencing biases, unique molecular identifiers were built into the TCR beta cDNA libraries. Some 500,000 cDNA molecules were obtained for every 1 to 10 million input T cells, so each molecule roughly corresponded to one T cell. The patient libraries were prepared and sequenced with the same protocol used for the earlier healthy control dataset. Within a given batch, samples were prepared together, multiplexed and sequenced on the same HiSeq lane. In the authors' own workflow: Raw barcoded reads were processed with MIGEC, and single-read molecular identifier groups were discarded before consensus assembly and CDR3 extraction. VDJtools was used for post-analysis of the clonotype tables, with diversity normalized by down-sampling every dataset to the smallest sample size. In repertoire overlap clustering, CDR3 amino acid sequences, but not nucleotide sequences, were matched to correct batch-related cross-sample contamination. The public reads were run again by TCRdb, first through fastp at Q25 and then through MiXCR, and only productive beta chains were kept. One record per CDR3 amino acid sequence lists the most common genes and DNA. TCRdb assigned the V and J calls; the authors' analysis was not used. This sample has roughly 670,000 distinct CDR3 sequences in its table, and around 64% of those were observed once. The ten top clones hold 11% of the sample.

The sample was blood. Rearrangement joined TRBV20-1 to TRBJ1-2, with TRBD1 matching 7 junction bases. This receptor was obtained from a girl aged 2-10 years with multiple sclerosis. The CDR3 reads as follows: CSATRQGSNYGYTF. The DNA is as follows: TGCAGTGCTACCAGACAGGGCTCTAACTATGGCTACACCTTC.